Listed below are T cell receptor beta chains from one sample, sequenced in a study of blood T cell repertoires in COVID-19. Produced via immunoSEQ multiplex PCR; TCRdb's table is partial and in-frame only. Of a few hundred thousand clones in the sample, nearly 90% were seen once. The material sequenced was peripheral blood. Every receptor here comes from a woman in her fifties or sixties with COVID-19, enrolled during active disease. CDR3s include the opening cysteine and the closing phenylalanine or tryptophan. The order of the fields is J gene, V gene, clone size, D gene, CDR3 protein, CDR3 DNA. The D gene is left open where the match is weak. Some rows have no size entry. The others give once, few or many, or a class for an expanded clone.

J gene: TRBJ2-3; V gene: TRBV5-6; clone size: .; D gene: .; CDR3 protein: CASSFGQTTDTQYF; CDR3 DNA: TGTGCCAGCAGCTTCGGACAGACCACAGATACGCAGTATTTT
J gene: TRBJ2-5; V gene: TRBV19; clone size: .; D gene: .; CDR3 protein: CASSPQGMETQYF; CDR3 DNA: TGTGCCAGTAGTCCCCAGGGGATGGAGACCCAGTACTTC
J gene: TRBJ2-7; V gene: TRBV7-2; clone size: .; D gene: TRBD1; CDR3 protein: CASSLVQGAQREQYF; CDR3 DNA: TGTGCCAGCAGCTTAGTACAGGGGGCCCAACGGGAGCAGTACTTC
J gene: TRBJ2-7; V gene: TRBV10-3; clone size: .; D gene: TRBD2; CDR3 protein: CAISESPFRSGGLSYEQYF; CDR3 DNA: TGTGCCATCAGCGAATCCCCCTTCAGGAGCGGGGGGCTGTCCTACGAGCAGTACTTC
J gene: TRBJ1-3; V gene: TRBV5-1; clone size: .; D gene: .; CDR3 protein: CASSLGGGPGNTIYF; CDR3 DNA: TGCGCCAGCAGCTTGGGCGGGGGGCCTGGAAACACCATATATTTT
J gene: TRBJ2-7; V gene: TRBV21-1; clone size: .; D gene: .; CDR3 protein: CASNLRQGTYEQYF; CDR3 DNA: TGTGCCAGCAACTTGCGACAGGGTACCTACGAGCAGTACTTC
J gene: TRBJ2-7; V gene: TRBV5-8; clone size: .; D gene: TRBD1; CDR3 protein: CASRIPGQGSYEQYF; CDR3 DNA: TGTGCCAGCAGAATTCCGGGACAGGGTTCCTACGAGCAGTACTTC
J gene: TRBJ2-5; V gene: TRBV6-5; clone size: .; D gene: .; CDR3 protein: CASSYGLVGGETQYF; CDR3 DNA: TGTGCCAGCAGTTACGGCCTGGTTGGTGGAGAGACCCAGTACTTC
J gene: TRBJ2-7; V gene: TRBV27; clone size: .; D gene: .; CDR3 protein: CASKSLYEQYF; CDR3 DNA: TGTGCCAGCAAGTCACTTTACGAGCAGTACTTC
J gene: TRBJ1-6; V gene: TRBV21-1; clone size: .; D gene: .; CDR3 protein: CASSKASSYNSPLHF; CDR3 DNA: TGTGCCAGCAGCAAGGCAAGCTCCTATAATTCACCCCTCCACTTT
J gene: TRBJ1-2; V gene: TRBV3-1/TRBV3-2; clone size: .; D gene: .; CDR3 protein: CASSQPTGPNYGYTF; CDR3 DNA: TGTGCCAGCAGCCAACCCACAGGGCCCAATTATGGCTACACCTTC
J gene: TRBJ2-1; V gene: TRBV5-4; clone size: .; D gene: TRBD1; CDR3 protein: CASSSGTGRAYNEQFF; CDR3 DNA: TGTGCCAGCAGCTCCGGGACAGGGAGAGCCTACAATGAGCAGTTCTTC
J gene: TRBJ1-5; V gene: TRBV7-2; clone size: .; D gene: .; CDR3 protein: CASSLGSSTQPQHF; CDR3 DNA: TGTGCCAGCAGCTTAGGCAGTTCCACTCAGCCCCAGCATTTT
J gene: TRBJ1-2; V gene: TRBV9; clone size: .; D gene: .; CDR3 protein: CASSVDRTFYGYTF; CDR3 DNA: TGTGCCAGCAGCGTTGACAGGACTTTCTATGGCTACACCTTC
J gene: TRBJ2-7; V gene: TRBV18; clone size: .; D gene: .; CDR3 protein: CASSQGQNAYEQYF; CDR3 DNA: TGTGCCAGCTCACAAGGACAGAATGCCTACGAGCAGTACTTC
J gene: TRBJ2-3; V gene: TRBV4-3; clone size: .; D gene: .; CDR3 protein: CASSQADRTGGTDTQYF; CDR3 DNA: TGCGCCAGCAGCCAAGCGGATAGGACCGGGGGCACAGATACGCAGTATTTT
J gene: TRBJ1-1; V gene: TRBV4-1; clone size: .; D gene: .; CDR3 protein: CASSQGLRAFF; CDR3 DNA: TGCGCCAGCAGCCAAGGGCTGAGGGCTTTCTTT
J gene: TRBJ1-2; V gene: TRBV10-3; clone size: .; D gene: .; CDR3 protein: CAIGEGDYGYTF; CDR3 DNA: TGTGCCATCGGGGAGGGGGACTATGGCTACACCTTC
J gene: TRBJ2-1; V gene: TRBV20-1; clone size: .; D gene: TRBD2; CDR3 protein: CSASMGLGYNEQFF; CDR3 DNA: TGCAGTGCTAGTATGGGACTAGGCTACAATGAGCAGTTCTTC
J gene: TRBJ1-6; V gene: TRBV2; clone size: .; D gene: .; CDR3 protein: CASRDTPGSPLHF; CDR3 DNA: TGTGCCAGCCGGGACACCCCGGGTTCACCCCTCCACTTT
J gene: TRBJ1-5; V gene: TRBV19; clone size: .; D gene: TRBD1; CDR3 protein: CASRHRDRGQGQPQHF; CDR3 DNA: TGTGCCAGTAGGCACCGGGACAGGGGGCAGGGTCAGCCCCAGCATTTT
J gene: TRBJ2-1; V gene: TRBV7-3; clone size: once; D gene: TRBD1; CDR3 protein: CASSPPDRGHDEQFF; CDR3 DNA: TGTGCCAGCAGCCCCCCGGACAGGGGGCACGATGAGCAGTTCTTC
J gene: TRBJ2-3; V gene: TRBV7-2; clone size: .; D gene: .; CDR3 protein: CASSSLADTQYF; CDR3 DNA: TGTGCCAGCAGCTCCCTTGCGGATACGCAGTATTTT
J gene: TRBJ1-5; V gene: TRBV5-8; clone size: .; D gene: .; CDR3 protein: CASSLARGVDQPQHF; CDR3 DNA: TGTGCCAGCAGCTTGGCCCGGGGGGTGGATCAGCCCCAGCATTTT
J gene: TRBJ1-5; V gene: TRBV19; clone size: .; D gene: TRBD1; CDR3 protein: CASSIGGTGVDNQPQHF; CDR3 DNA: TGTGCCAGTAGTATAGGAGGGACAGGGGTGGACAATCAGCCCCAGCATTTT
J gene: TRBJ2-5; V gene: TRBV4-3; clone size: .; D gene: TRBD1; CDR3 protein: CASSQDRGATQYF; CDR3 DNA: TGCGCCAGCAGCCAGGACAGGGGAGCGACCCAGTACTTC
J gene: TRBJ2-2; V gene: TRBV3-1/TRBV3-2; clone size: .; D gene: .; CDR3 protein: CASSQDLGPTGSGELFF; CDR3 DNA: TGTGCCAGCAGCCAAGACCTAGGGCCGACTGGGAGTGGGGAGCTGTTTTTT
J gene: TRBJ1-5; V gene: TRBV7-9; clone size: .; D gene: TRBD1; CDR3 protein: CASSSGQGASQPQHF; CDR3 DNA: TGTGCCAGCAGCTCTGGACAGGGGGCTAGTCAGCCCCAGCATTTT
J gene: TRBJ2-1; V gene: TRBV7-2; clone size: once; D gene: TRBD2; CDR3 protein: CASKPGGGPRNNEQFF; CDR3 DNA: TGTGCCAGCAAACCTGGGGGAGGGCCCCGTAACAATGAGCAGTTCTTC
J gene: TRBJ1-1; V gene: TRBV5-1; clone size: few; D gene: .; CDR3 protein: CASSLGGTLNTEAFF; CDR3 DNA: TGCGCCAGCAGCTTGGGTGGGACACTGAACACTGAAGCTTTCTTT
J gene: TRBJ2-5; V gene: TRBV3-1/TRBV3-2; clone size: .; D gene: TRBD1; CDR3 protein: CASSQYTQGAKETQYF; CDR3 DNA: TGTGCCAGCAGCCAATATACACAGGGGGCTAAAGAGACCCAGTACTTC
J gene: TRBJ2-5; V gene: TRBV10-3; clone size: .; D gene: TRBD2; CDR3 protein: CAISEASGGQETQYF; CDR3 DNA: TGTGCCATCAGTGAGGCTAGCGGGGGCCAAGAGACCCAGTACTTC
J gene: TRBJ1-2; V gene: TRBV19; clone size: .; D gene: .; CDR3 protein: CASSTTRRRGLYGYTF; CDR3 DNA: TGTGCCAGTAGTACGACTAGGCGGAGGGGACTCTATGGCTACACCTTC
J gene: TRBJ1-3; V gene: TRBV5-6; clone size: few; D gene: TRBD1; CDR3 protein: CASSLRTGGHSGNTIYF; CDR3 DNA: TGTGCCAGCAGCTTAAGAACAGGGGGACACTCTGGAAACACCATATATTTT
J gene: TRBJ2-7; V gene: TRBV6-2/TRBV6-3; clone size: .; D gene: TRBD1; CDR3 protein: CASSWDRAYEQYF; CDR3 DNA: TGTGCCAGCAGTTGGGACAGGGCCTACGAGCAGTACTTC
J gene: TRBJ2-7; V gene: TRBV15; clone size: .; D gene: .; CDR3 protein: CATSRVRLYEQYF; CDR3 DNA: TGTGCCACCAGCAGAGTCAGACTCTACGAGCAGTACTTC
J gene: TRBJ1-2; V gene: TRBV18; clone size: .; D gene: .; CDR3 protein: CASSPPAPQGYTF; CDR3 DNA: TGTGCCAGCTCCCCCCCCGCCCCTCAGGGCTACACCTTC
J gene: TRBJ2-3; V gene: TRBV10-3; clone size: .; D gene: TRBD2; CDR3 protein: CAISEAGEADTQYF; CDR3 DNA: TGTGCCATCAGTGAAGCGGGGGAGGCAGATACGCAGTATTTT
J gene: TRBJ2-1; V gene: TRBV3-1/TRBV3-2; clone size: .; D gene: .; CDR3 protein: CASSLTAGTYNEQFF; CDR3 DNA: TGTGCCAGCAGCCTAACGGCGGGAACGTACAATGAGCAGTTCTTC
J gene: TRBJ2-7; V gene: TRBV4-1; clone size: once; D gene: .; CDR3 protein: CASSQRDNRPYEQYF; CDR3 DNA: TGCGCCAGCAGCCAGAGAGACAATCGGCCTTACGAGCAGTACTTC
J gene: TRBJ2-1; V gene: TRBV27; clone size: .; D gene: TRBD2; CDR3 protein: CASRSSGRYEQFF; CDR3 DNA: TGTGCCAGCAGGAGTAGCGGGCGGTATGAGCAGTTCTTC
J gene: TRBJ2-2; V gene: TRBV9; clone size: .; D gene: TRBD1; CDR3 protein: CASSWTGDELFF; CDR3 DNA: TGTGCCAGCAGCTGGACAGGTGACGAGCTGTTTTTT
J gene: TRBJ1-5; V gene: TRBV30; clone size: once; D gene: .; CDR3 protein: CAWSPGLNQPQHF; CDR3 DNA: TGTGCCTGGAGCCCGGGACTCAATCAGCCCCAGCATTTT
J gene: TRBJ2-5; V gene: TRBV6-2/TRBV6-3; clone size: .; D gene: .; CDR3 protein: CASSPRGGLGTQYF; CDR3 DNA: TGTGCCAGCAGTCCACGCGGGGGCCTCGGGACCCAGTACTTC
J gene: TRBJ2-7; V gene: TRBV19; clone size: .; D gene: TRBD1; CDR3 protein: CASSTHLTGAYEQYF; CDR3 DNA: TGTGCCAGTAGTACCCACTTGACAGGGGCCTACGAGCAGTACTTC
J gene: TRBJ1-1; V gene: TRBV5-1; clone size: .; D gene: .; CDR3 protein: CASSLLAGTNTEAFF; CDR3 DNA: TGCGCCAGCAGCTTGTTGGCGGGGACGAACACTGAAGCTTTCTTT
J gene: TRBJ1-3; V gene: TRBV4-1; clone size: .; D gene: .; CDR3 protein: CASSQVKTGGGNTIYF; CDR3 DNA: TGCGCCAGCAGCCAAGTTAAGACAGGCGGAGGAAACACCATATATTTT
J gene: TRBJ1-6; V gene: TRBV2; clone size: .; D gene: .; CDR3 protein: CASSPTVMYNSPLHF; CDR3 DNA: TGTGCCAGCAGCCCGACAGTTATGTATAATTCACCCCTCCACTTT
J gene: TRBJ1-1; V gene: TRBV7-9; clone size: .; D gene: TRBD1; CDR3 protein: CASIDVDRAMNTEAFF; CDR3 DNA: TGTGCCAGCATCGACGTCGACAGGGCGATGAACACTGAAGCTTTCTTT
J gene: TRBJ1-1; V gene: TRBV20-1; clone size: .; D gene: .; CDR3 protein: CSASPSNTEAFF; CDR3 DNA: TGCAGTGCTAGTCCTTCGAACACTGAAGCTTTCTTT
J gene: TRBJ2-2; V gene: TRBV9; clone size: .; D gene: .; CDR3 protein: CASSVVGGELFF; CDR3 DNA: TGTGCCAGCAGCGTAGTCGGTGGGGAGCTGTTTTTT
J gene: TRBJ1-1; V gene: TRBV4-3; clone size: .; D gene: TRBD1; CDR3 protein: CASSQEISGGAGIIEAFF; CDR3 DNA: TGCGCCAGCAGCCAAGAAATCTCAGGGGGCGCGGGAATTATTGAAGCTTTCTTT
J gene: TRBJ1-2; V gene: TRBV19; clone size: .; D gene: TRBD1; CDR3 protein: CASSMGGQVYGYTF; CDR3 DNA: TGTGCCAGTAGTATGGGGGGACAGGTCTATGGCTACACCTTC
J gene: TRBJ1-5; V gene: TRBV7-2; clone size: .; D gene: .; CDR3 protein: CASKRTDSNQPQHF; CDR3 DNA: TGTGCCAGCAAGAGGACAGACAGCAATCAGCCCCAGCATTTT
J gene: TRBJ1-3; V gene: TRBV10-3; clone size: .; D gene: .; CDR3 protein: CAISERGPVSGNTIYF; CDR3 DNA: TGTGCCATCAGTGAGCGGGGTCCGGTCTCTGGAAACACCATATATTTT
J gene: TRBJ1-2; V gene: TRBV3-1/TRBV3-2; clone size: .; D gene: .; CDR3 protein: CASSPSNLAGDGYTF; CDR3 DNA: TGTGCCAGCAGCCCCTCGAACTTAGCGGGGGATGGCTACACCTTC